This TCR beta chain was recovered during a study of blood T cell repertoires in COVID-19. Study information: From the United States, Italy and Spain came samples of acute and convalescent COVID-19. The cDNA or gDNA used as material had been derived from T cells, B-cell-depleted T cells, or PBMCs.

Germline V gene sequence: CDR1 SGDLS, CDR2 YYNGEE. V lost 0 bases and J lost 1, with 8 bases in between. CDR3 length equals 15 residues. In the original workflow: Amplifying reference gene primers gave estimates of nucleated cell counts. The method was immunoSEQ multiplex PCR; TCRdb's version includes in-frame clones alone and lacks a portion of them. V, J and clone size are taken as reported in that table, and D and trimming were inferred from the DNA itself. The sample holds 170,000 or so clones, about 86% seen once. The material sequenced was peripheral blood. This TCR derives from a man aged 50-59 years with active or convalescent COVID-19. The chain joins TRBV9 to TRBJ2-1; tentative D call: TRBD2 (5 bases). CDR3: CASSVEGDSYNEQFF. The CDR3 coding sequence is TGTGCCAGCAGCGTAGAGGGAGATTCCTACAATGAGCAGTTCTTC.